These 25 T cell receptor beta chains were all obtained from the same sample, sequenced in a study of blood T cell repertoires in COVID-19. This table comes from immunoSEQ multiplex PCR, and its TCRdb copy is limited to in-frame clones, with some not included. The data show some 120,000 clones, 88% seen once. The sequenced sample consisted of peripheral blood. These receptors were obtained from a man over 45 with acute or convalescent COVID-19.

J is TRBJ2-1 and V is TRBV24-1; weak D call: TRBD2 (6 bases). CDR3 size: 14 residues. The V end lost 5 bases, the J end lost 3 bases, and 10 bases lay between the germline ends. The germline V gene has CDR1 KGHDR and CDR2 SFDVKD. The CDR3 nucleotides read TGTGCCACCAGTGGTCTAGCGAACTACAATGAGCAGTTCTTC. It specifies CATSGLANYNEQFF.

The CDR3 here is CASSQGDRNTEAFF. The CDR3 DNA sequence: TGCGCCAGCAGCCAAGGGGACAGGAACACTGAAGCTTTCTTT. The V call is TRBV4-1, the J call TRBJ1-1; 7 bases are shared with TRBD1. The junction had 0 bases not matched to a gene; V was cut back by 1 base and J by 1 base. CDR1 and CDR2 from the germline V gene are MGHRA and YSYEKL. The CDR3 is made up of 14 amino acids.

DNA of the CDR3: TGTGCCAGCAGCTCTGATTCCGGGACAGACCAAGAGACCCAGTACTTC. As protein: CASSSDSGTDQETQYF. This sequence joins TRBV11-3 and TRBJ2-5; 7 nucleotides match TRBD1. Germline CDR1 SGHNT, CDR2 YENEEA. This CDR3 region has 16 residues. The trim removed 4 bases at V and 0 bases at J, leaving 8 bases unmatched.

The chain uses TRBV18 and TRBJ1-3, with TRBD1 identical over 7 bases. Looked up from germline, CDR1 is KGHSH and CDR2 is LQKENI. The CDR3 is 17 residues long. The J segment lost 1 base and the V segment lost 1 base, leaving 7 bases of the junction unmatched. The CDR3 sequence is CASSPLSQGESGNTIYF. The CDR3 DNA is TGTGCCAGCTCACCACTATCTCAGGGGGAATCTGGAAACACCATATATTTT.

The CDR3 sequence is CASRITGATPEAFF. The CDR3 nucleotides read TGTGCCAGCAGGATCACGGGAGCGACACCTGAAGCTTTCTTT. The chain joins TRBV6-6 to TRBJ1-1; D ambiguous. V was shortened by 6 bases and J by 6 bases, with 17 bases between the two germline ends. Germline CDR1 reads MNHNY; CDR2 reads SVGAGI (reference sequence). The CDR3 spans 14 residues.

This clone is a singleton in its sample. This chain joins TRBV5-1 and TRBJ2-5, with a tentative D call TRBD2 (6 bases). Germline assignment: CDR1 SGHRS and CDR2 YFSETQ. CDR3 length: 15 amino acids. Trimming took 4 bases from V and 5 from J, leaving 18 bases between them. Here the CDR3 reads CASSPLLIAEETQYF. CDR3 nucleotide sequence: TGCGCCAGCAGCCCCCTTTTGATAGCGGAGGAGACCCAGTACTTC.

This chain uses TRBV7-8 with TRBJ1-6; tentatively, D is TRBD1 (6 bases). Germline CDR1 SGHVS, CDR2 FQNEAQ. The CDR3 extends over 16 amino acids. The V and J ends lost 0 bases and 9 bases respectively, with 15 bases between them. The CDR3, as DNA: TGTGCCAGCAGCTTAGCGCTGTACAGGGAGAGTTCACCCCTCCACTTT. Protein product: CASSLALYRESSPLHF.

The chain combines TRBV7-2 with TRBJ2-3; 10 nucleotides line up with TRBD2. This CDR3 spans 17 amino acids. V trimming: 2 bases; J trimming: 2 bases; junction bases outside the gene matches: 7. From germline, CDR1 is SGHTA and CDR2 FQGNSA. DNA of the CDR3: TGTGCCAGCAGCTTAAAAGGACTAGCGGCATTCACAGATACGCAGTATTTT. Residues: CASSLKGLAAFTDTQYF.

This sequence joins TRBV3-1 (or the pseudogene TRBV3-2) and TRBJ2-1; 13 bases match TRBD2. V shed 0 bases, J shed 0 bases, and the junction held 11 bases outside the gene matches. CDR3 size: 21 residues. Germline V gives CDR1 LGHDT, CDR2 YNNKEL (reference sequence). CDR3 DNA sequence: TGTGCCAGCAGCCAAGATCGGAGAACTAGCGGGAGGGCTAGCTCCTACAATGAGCAGTTCTTC. It yields the protein CASSQDRRTSGRASSYNEQFF.

The CDR3 DNA reads TGTGCCAGCAGCTCGGACAGGGAAGCCTATGGCTACACCTTC. This translates into CASSSDREAYGYTF. This chain joins TRBV11-2 and TRBJ1-2; 8 bases match TRBD1. V lost 4 bases, J lost 4 bases, and 5 bases stayed unmatched. The V gene's germline CDR1 is SGHAT and CDR2 FQNNGV. The CDR3 runs 14 residues.

This clone appeared a single time. The chain recombines TRBV7-6 with TRBJ2-5; D perhaps matches TRBD2 (6 bases). The V gene's germline CDR1 is SGHVS and CDR2 FNYEAQ. Trimming pared 1 base from V and 1 base from J, leaving 10 bases between. The CDR3 length is 15 residues. This CDR3 reads CASSLGEAGQETQYF. The CDR3 DNA reads TGTGCCAGCAGCTTAGGGGAGGCAGGCCAAGAGACCCAGTACTTC. Full variable domain (outside the CDR3, taken from reference TRBV7-6 and TRBJ2-5): GAGVSQSPRYKVTKRGQDVALRCDPISGHVSLYWYRQALGQGPEFLTYFNYEAQQDKSGLPNDRFSAERPEGSISTLTIQRTEQRDSAMYRCASSLGEAGQETQYFGPGTRLLVL.

The chain has TRBV25-1 and TRBJ1-2; D perhaps matches TRBD1 (6 bases). Germline lookup yields CDR1 MGHDK and CDR2 SYGVNS. Trimming took off 3 bases at V and 8 bases at J, with 19 bases between the two ends. The CDR3 runs 15 residues. The CDR3 loop is CASSDRQGNMRGYTF. CDR3 in DNA: TGTGCCAGCAGTGATAGGCAGGGGAATATGAGGGGCTACACCTTC.

The chain uses TRBV9 and TRBJ1-2; 9 bases align to TRBD1. Germline CDR1 SGDLS, CDR2 YYNGEE. V dropped 2 bases and J dropped 6; count of bases not matched to a gene: 5. The CDR3 runs to 14 residues. CDR3 nucleotide sequence: TGTGCCAGCAGCGTTACAGGGGGCGCCGATGGCTACACCTTC. Protein sequence: CASSVTGGADGYTF.

This chain connects TRBV7-2 to TRBJ2-5, with a tentative D call TRBD2 (7 bases). V was cut by 7 bases and J by 4 bases, with 13 bases left in between. Germline CDR1 and CDR2: SGHTA and FQGNSA. This CDR3 region has 13 residues. CDR3 protein: CASNLGGGETQYF. Written as DNA, the CDR3 is TGTGCCAGCAACCTAGGGGGGGGAGAGACCCAGTACTTC.

V usage is TRBV25-1 and J usage is TRBJ2-7, with D perhaps matching TRBD2 (6 bases). The CDR3 spans 17 residues. Trimming removed 2 bases at V and 3 bases at J, with 20 bases between. Per germline, CDR1 MGHDK and CDR2 SYGVNS. CDR3 coding DNA: TGTGCCAGCAGTGAACTACTCGAGATCGGGGGAAACTACGAGCAGTACTTC. Amino acids: CASSELLEIGGNYEQYF.

The chain uses TRBV5-6 and TRBJ2-3; 11 bases map to TRBD2. Germline CDR1 reads SGHDT; CDR2 reads YYEEEE. The CDR3 runs to 15 residues. V was clipped by 6 bases and J by 2 bases; unmatched bases: 5. CDR3 coding DNA: TGTGCCAGCACACCACTAGCGGGAGACACAGATACGCAGTATTTT. Its protein product is CASTPLAGDTDTQYF.

The chain joins TRBV7-8 to TRBJ2-1, with 8 bases identical to TRBD2. V lost 1 base and J lost 8; bases outside the gene matches: 16. CDR3 length: 18 residues. Germline values: CDR1 SGHVS, CDR2 FQNEAQ. The CDR3: CASSLVFLAGRLGDEQFF. CDR3 bases: TGTGCCAGCAGCTTAGTTTTCCTAGCGGGTCGGCTAGGCGATGAGCAGTTCTTC.

The V and J genes are TRBV15 and TRBJ2-4, with D perhaps TRBD1 (5 bases). The CDR3 contains 19 residues. Trimming removed 5 bases at V and 1 base at J, with 24 bases between. The germline gives CDR1 LNHNV, CDR2 YYDKDF (reference sequence). The CDR3: CATSPVRGFGVSAKNIQYF. In nucleotides, the CDR3 is TGTGCCACCAGCCCCGTAAGGGGATTCGGAGTATCGGCCAAAAACATTCAGTACTTC.

J is TRBJ1-6 and V is TRBV27; 7 positions agree with TRBD1. The CDR3 runs to 17 residues. The germline CDR1 and CDR2 sequences are MNHEY and SMNVEV (reference sequence). J lost 2 bases, V lost 2 bases, and 6 bases had no gene match. This CDR3 reads CASSLRGQTAYNSPLHF. The CDR3 bases are TGTGCCAGCAGTTTAAGGGGACAGACAGCCTATAATTCACCCCTCCACTTT.

J is TRBJ2-2 and V is TRBV2; D is undetermined. V lost 8 bases, J lost 6 bases, and 16 bases lay in between. CDR1 is SNHLY and CDR2 is FYNNEI in the germline V gene. The CDR3 consists of 14 residues. The CDR3 DNA sequence: TGTGCCAGCTCCTGGGCTATCCCGCCCGGGGAGCTGTTTTTT. Translating gives CASSWAIPPGELFF.

The chain uses TRBV9 and TRBJ2-1; D is ambiguous. Germline CDR1 SGDLS, CDR2 YYNGEE. This CDR3 comprises 15 residues. The germline V and J ends were trimmed by 3 bases and 0 bases, with 10 bases remaining between them. The CDR3 here is CASSAVLPSYNEQFF. The CDR3 DNA follows: TGTGCCAGCAGCGCCGTCCTCCCCTCCTACAATGAGCAGTTCTTC.

The chain combines TRBV9 with TRBJ2-3, with a tentative D call TRBD2 (6 bases). Per germline, CDR1 SGDLS and CDR2 YYNGEE. Trimming removed 4 bases at V and 2 bases at J, with 14 bases between. CDR3 length: 15 amino acids. The DNA of the CDR3 is TGTGCCAGCAGCCCCCGGCAGCGGGCCACAGATACGCAGTATTTT. Its translation: CASSPRQRATDTQYF. Complete variable domain (other parts from reference TRBV9 and TRBJ2-3): DSGVTQTPKHLITATGQRVTLRCSPRSGDLSVYWYQQSLDQGLQFLIQYYNGEERAKGNILERFSAQQFPDLHSELNLSSLELGDSALYFCASSPRQRATDTQYFGPGTRLTVL.

This chain joins TRBV30 and TRBJ1-5; weak D call: TRBD1 (5 bases). V was trimmed by 7 bases and J by 5 bases, leaving 15 bases between them. Germline lookup yields CDR1 GTSNPN and CDR2 SVGIG (reference sequence). This CDR3 has 13 residues. The CDR3 DNA reads TGTGCCTTGGGGCAGCCGAATTATCAGCCCCAGCATTTT. Translation gives CALGQPNYQPQHF.

The chain recombines TRBV6-2 or TRBV6-3 with TRBJ1-2; a weak D match, TRBD1 (6 bases). The CDR3 runs 13 residues. From germline, CDR1 is MNHEY and CDR2 SVGEGT. V gave up 6 bases and J gave up 8 bases, with 16 bases separating them. CDR3 sequence reads: CASSWDTSGGYTF. CDR3 nucleotide sequence: TGTGCCAGCAGCTGGGACACCAGCGGCGGCTACACCTTC.

The chain carries TRBV6-5 and TRBJ2-7; no reliable D call. Germline V gene data show CDR1 as MNHEY and CDR2 as SVGAGI. This CDR3 contains 13 residues. Deletions cut 0 bases from V and 5 bases from J, with 8 bases between. CDR3 DNA: TGTGCCAGCAGTTACTCGAGTCTAGACGAGCAGTACTTC. The encoded protein is CASSYSSLDEQYF.